Presented here are 23 T cell receptor beta chains from one specimen sequenced in a study of early stage breast cancer tumors. The method was immunoSEQ multiplex PCR; TCRdb's version includes in-frame clones alone and lacks a portion of them. The data show nearly 70,000 clones, around 80% seen once. Sequencing input: blood. The receptors shown here come from a person aged 40-50 years with breast cancer.

The J gene is TRBJ1-1, the V gene TRBV4-1, with D possibly TRBD1 on 5 matching bases. V gave up 5 bases and J gave up 4 bases, with 11 bases separating them. Per germline, CDR1 MGHRA and CDR2 YSYEKL. CDR3 length: 13 amino acids. CDR3 DNA sequence: TGCGCCAGCAGCTTCGGGGGGGGCACTGAAGCTTTCTTT. It encodes CASSFGGGTEAFF.

The chain combines TRBV27 with TRBJ1-1; TRBD1 might be the D (5 bases). In germline, CDR1 is MNHEY, CDR2 SMNVEV (reference sequence). V was pared by 4 bases and J by 3 bases, with 12 bases between. The CDR3 contains 14 residues. The CDR3, as DNA: TGTGCCAGCAGTTCCAGGGAACGGCACACTGAAGCTTTCTTT. Encoded protein: CASSSRERHTEAFF.

This clone was recorded once. The chain joins TRBV10-2 to TRBJ2-5; 15 nucleotides line up with TRBD2. The J segment lost 5 bases and the V segment lost 10 bases, leaving 5 bases of the junction unmatched. CDR3 length equals 14 residues. Per the germline V gene, CDR1 is WSHSY and CDR2 is SAAADI. The CDR3: CATSGTSGRETQYF. CDR3 nucleotide sequence: TGCGCCACCTCCGGGACTAGCGGGAGGGAGACCCAGTACTTC.

The chain is built from TRBV19 and TRBJ2-2; D unclear. The germline V gene has CDR1 LNHDA and CDR2 SQIVND (reference sequence). This CDR3 contains 12 residues. Deletions cut 8 bases from V and 8 bases from J, with 12 bases between. CDR3 bases: TGTGCCAGTGTAACTCCAGCTGGGGAGCTGTTTTTT. Protein product: CASVTPAGELFF.

This clone was recorded a few times. The chain carries TRBV29-1 and TRBJ1-2; 11 bases are a match to TRBD1. This CDR3 is 14 amino acids long. With 4 bases clipped from V and 7 bases from J, the junction kept 8 bases outside the gene matches. Germline V gene lookup returns CDR1 SQVTM and CDR2 ANQGSEA. CDR3 sequence reads: CSVGIGQGALGYTF. As DNA, the CDR3 is TGCAGCGTTGGAATCGGACAGGGGGCGCTTGGCTACACCTTC. Combining the CDR3 with reference TRBV29-1 and TRBJ1-2 gives the whole variable domain SAVISQKPSRDICQRGTSLTIQCQVDSQVTMMFWYRQQPGQSLTLIATANQGSEATYESGFVIDKFPISRPNLTFSTLTVSNMSPEDSSIYLCSVGIGQGALGYTFGSGTRLTVV.

The J gene is TRBJ1-1, the V gene TRBV28; D uncertain. The length of the CDR3 is 12 residues. Germline-derived CDR1 and CDR2 are MDHEN and SYDVKM. V was cut by 11 bases and J by 1 base, with 11 bases left in between. The CDR3 DNA follows: TGTGCCGTAGGACGTACGAACACTGAAGCTTTCTTT. Encoded protein: CAVGRTNTEAFF.

The chain links TRBV6-5 to TRBJ2-1; tentative D call: TRBD2 (6 bases). Deletions cut 8 bases from V and 5 bases from J, with 16 bases between. The CDR3 is 14 residues long. CDR1 and CDR2 (germline): MNHEY, SVGAGI. CDR3: CASPIRDLNNEQFF. CDR3 sequence (DNA): TGTGCCAGCCCCATCCGGGACTTAAACAATGAGCAGTTCTTC.

The chain employs TRBV5-1 and TRBJ2-7; 8 positions match TRBD2. V shed 6 bases, J shed 5 bases, and the junction held 7 bases outside the gene matches. Germline V CDR1 and CDR2: SGHRS, YFSETQ. The CDR3 loop spans 13 amino acids. DNA of the CDR3: TGCGCCAGCAAGGGAGCGGGAGTCAACGAGCAGTACTTC. Residues: CASKGAGVNEQYF.

DNA for the CDR3: TGTGCCAGCAGCTTAGGTCTAGCGGATCTTTTAAGCTCCTACAATGAGCAGTTCTTC. It codes for CASSLGLADLLSSYNEQFF. V and J are TRBV7-6 and TRBJ2-1, with 7 positions matching TRBD2. CDR1 and CDR2 (germline): SGHVS, FNYEAQ. This CDR3 contains 19 residues. V lost 1 base and J lost 0; bases outside the gene matches: 12.

A single count supports this clone. The rearrangement links TRBV7-9 to TRBJ2-2; tentative D call: TRBD1 (6 bases). V lost 3 bases and J 6 bases, leaving 11 bases between the germline ends. Germline V gives CDR1 SEHNR, CDR2 FQNEAQ (reference sequence). The length of the CDR3 is 14 residues. In DNA form, the CDR3 reads TGTGCCAGCAGCTTTTCAGGGGCGCCCGGGGAGCTGTTTTTT. This encodes CASSFSGAPGELFF.

The chain recombines TRBV29-1 with TRBJ2-2; D unclear. CDR3 length: 14 residues. The V gene lost 5 bases and the J gene lost 0 bases, with 10 bases spanning the gap. CDR1 SQVTM and CDR2 ANQGSEA come from the germline V gene. Here the CDR3 reads CSVLAASNTGELFF. The CDR3 nucleotides read TGCAGCGTTTTAGCCGCGTCGAACACCGGGGAGCTGTTTTTT.

This clone was detected a few times. The rearrangement links TRBV15 to TRBJ1-2, with a weak D call TRBD1 (5 bases). V shed 3 bases and J shed 5 bases, with 13 bases lying between them. The CDR3 is made up of 14 amino acids. Per the germline V gene, CDR1 is LNHNV and CDR2 is YYDKDF (reference sequence). This chain's CDR3 is CATSRERQSYGYTF. The CDR3 coding sequence is TGTGCCACCAGCAGGGAGAGACAGTCATATGGCTACACCTTC. Based on the CDR3 plus reference TRBV15 and TRBJ1-2, the full variable domain is DAMVIQNPRYQVTQFGKPVTLSCSQTLNHNVMYWYQQKSSQAPKLLFHYYDKDFNNEADTPDNFQSRRPNTSFCFLDIRSPGLGDTAMYLCATSRERQSYGYTFGSGTRLTVV.

The chain is built from TRBV9 and TRBJ2-3; TRBD2 matches 10 bases. Trimming cost V 0 bases and J 6 bases; bases outside gene matches: 7. CDR1 and CDR2 from the germline V gene are SGDLS and YYNGEE. The CDR3 extends over 16 amino acids. This chain's CDR3 is CASSVESGRGPDTQYF. The CDR3 DNA reads TGTGCCAGCAGCGTAGAAAGCGGGAGGGGACCCGATACGCAGTATTTT.

V usage is TRBV19 and J usage is TRBJ1-5; D remains ambiguous. V was clipped by 6 bases and J by 2 bases, with 5 bases between them. Germline values: CDR1 LNHDA, CDR2 SQIVND (reference sequence). The CDR3 runs 12 residues. CDR3 sequence: CASRDRNQPQHF. The CDR3 DNA follows: TGTGCCAGTAGGGACCGCAATCAGCCCCAGCATTTT.

The CDR3 loop is CASSQEWVAGKETQYF. DNA of the CDR3: TGTGCCAGCAGCCAAGAGTGGGTAGCGGGAAAAGAGACCCAGTACTTC. This chain links TRBV14 with TRBJ2-5, with TRBD2 matching 8 bases. CDR1 and CDR2 (germline): SGHDN, FVKESK. The V segment lost 0 bases and the J segment 3 bases; nucleotides outside the gene matches: 6. This CDR3 is built from 16 residues.

The chain is built from TRBV5-1 and TRBJ1-3; a weak D match, TRBD1 (5 bases). The CDR3 is 15 residues long. Germline CDR1 and CDR2: SGHRS and YFSETQ. V was trimmed by 2 bases and J by 2 bases, leaving 11 bases between them. In DNA, the CDR3 is TGCGCCAGCAGCTTATACCAGGGTGCTGGAAACACCATATATTTT. Encoded protein: CASSLYQGAGNTIYF.

A few counts support this clone. The chain carries TRBV4-1 and TRBJ2-3, with D perhaps TRBD2 (6 bases). V dropped 2 bases and J dropped 3 bases, with 12 bases sitting between them. The CDR3 consists of 15 residues. Germline V gene data show CDR1 as MGHRA and CDR2 as YSYEKL. CDR3 DNA sequence: TGCGCCAGCAGCCAACCCAGACTAGGAACAGATACGCAGTATTTT. Translation: CASSQPRLGTDTQYF.

This clone was seen just once. This chain uses TRBV29-1 with TRBJ1-5; no clear D. Germline loops: CDR1 SQVTM, CDR2 ANQGSEA. The CDR3 sequence is 12 residues long. Trimming pared 6 bases from V and 4 bases from J, leaving 10 bases between. CDR3 DNA: TGCAGCGTGGACGGGAGGAATCAGCCCCAGCATTTT. It yields the protein CSVDGRNQPQHF.

The genes are TRBV5-6 and TRBJ1-2; D call uncertain. This CDR3 contains 14 residues. Trimming pared 7 bases from V and 5 bases from J, leaving 18 bases between. Germline CDR1 SGHDT, CDR2 YYEEEE. The CDR3 sequence is CASVSRDTEYGYTF. The CDR3 nucleotides read TGTGCCAGCGTATCCCGAGACACCGAATATGGCTACACCTTC.

The rearrangement uses TRBV30 and TRBJ2-7; TRBD1 matches at 11 bases. V lost 4 bases to trimming and J lost 2 bases; unmatched junction nucleotides: 7. Germline-derived CDR1 and CDR2 are GTSNPN and SVGIG (reference sequence). This CDR3 is 15 amino acids long. CDR3 amino acids: CAWTTGQGAPYEQYF. The CDR3 DNA sequence: TGTGCCTGGACCACAGGACAGGGGGCCCCCTACGAGCAGTACTTC.

The chain employs TRBV6-6 and TRBJ2-5; D unresolved. Germline V lookup: CDR1 MNHNY, CDR2 SVGAGI (reference sequence). V dropped 6 bases and J dropped 2 bases, with 7 bases sitting between them. The CDR3 length is 12 residues. CDR3 nucleotide sequence: TGTGCCAGCAGCCCGAAACAAGAGACCCAGTACTTC. This translates into CASSPKQETQYF.

This clone was detected once. This chain connects TRBV6-6 to TRBJ1-2, with D possibly TRBD1 on 5 matching bases. V was shortened by 4 bases and J by 2 bases, with 8 bases between the two germline ends. The CDR3 consists of 13 residues. From germline, CDR1 is MNHNY and CDR2 SVGAGI (reference sequence). Written as DNA, the CDR3 is TGTGCCAGCAGTTGGGACCCGAACTATGGCTACACCTTC. Translating gives CASSWDPNYGYTF.

Details on this clone: A read error may produce the germline difference seen at one junction end. This chain joins TRBV7-7 and TRBJ2-7; tentatively, D is TRBD2 (6 bases). CDR1 and CDR2 (germline): SSHAT, FNYEAQ (reference sequence). The CDR3 has 14 amino acids. CDR3 DNA sequence: TGTGCTAGCAGCCCGTCGGGACTTCAGGTCGAGCAGTACTTC. Translating it yields CASSPSGLQVEQYF.